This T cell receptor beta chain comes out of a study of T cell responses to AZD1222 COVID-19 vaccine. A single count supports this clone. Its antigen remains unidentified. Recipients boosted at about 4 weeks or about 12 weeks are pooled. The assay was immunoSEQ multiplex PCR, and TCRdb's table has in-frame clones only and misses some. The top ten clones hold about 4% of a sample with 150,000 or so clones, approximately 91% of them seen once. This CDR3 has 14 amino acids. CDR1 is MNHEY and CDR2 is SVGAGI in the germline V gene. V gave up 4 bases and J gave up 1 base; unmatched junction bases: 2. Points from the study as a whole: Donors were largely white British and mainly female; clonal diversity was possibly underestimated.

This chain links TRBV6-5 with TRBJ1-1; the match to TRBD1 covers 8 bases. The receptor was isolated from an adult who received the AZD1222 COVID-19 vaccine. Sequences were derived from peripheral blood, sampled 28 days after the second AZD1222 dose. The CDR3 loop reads CASSWDRRNTEAFF. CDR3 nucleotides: TGTGCCAGCAGTTGGGACAGGAGGAACACTGAAGCTTTCTTT.